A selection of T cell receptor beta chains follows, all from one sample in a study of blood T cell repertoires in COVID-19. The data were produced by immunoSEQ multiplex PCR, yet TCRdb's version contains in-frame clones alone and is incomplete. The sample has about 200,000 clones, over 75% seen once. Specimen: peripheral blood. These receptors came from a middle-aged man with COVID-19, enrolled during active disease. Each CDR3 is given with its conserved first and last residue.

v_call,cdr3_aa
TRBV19,CASSIGTYNEQFF
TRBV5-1,CASSLTAGGSYNEQFF
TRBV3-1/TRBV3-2,CASSQVINQPQHF
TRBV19,CASSDSTWGNTIYF
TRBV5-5,CASSRTSVSYNEQFF
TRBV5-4,CASSLEAGSGNTIYF
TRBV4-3,CASSQTSGGLGNTGELFF
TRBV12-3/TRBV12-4,CASRPPGGPPFF
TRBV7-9,CASSFLLTGVNSPLHF
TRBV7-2,CASSPDGGDYNEQFF
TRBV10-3,CAISDGLAQHF
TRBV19,CATRTRTNEKLFF
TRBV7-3,CASSLSRGGFNEQFF
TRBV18,CASSVDWTNTGELFF
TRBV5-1,CASSLGSSGSPTDTQYF
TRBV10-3,CAISSSGGMNSYEQYF
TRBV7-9,CASSFARDSYGYTF
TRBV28,CASSLTGTVYNEQFF
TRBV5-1,CASRPVGQGTGANVLTF
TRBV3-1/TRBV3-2,CASSRGGAGEKLFF
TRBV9,CASSSGQPHGYTF
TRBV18,CASSLKAGGTDTQYF
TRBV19,CATHGRSGGGYEQYF
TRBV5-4,CASNDPTLGGSLDTQYF
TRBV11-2,CASSLDPLAGGPSYNEQFF
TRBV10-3,CAISESTGYGYTF
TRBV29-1,CSVEGQTDTQYF
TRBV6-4,CASSEQGGNQPQHF
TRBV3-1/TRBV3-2,CASSLRGSDQPQHF
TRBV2,CASISGLANNEQFF
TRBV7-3,CASSFLGLGADTQYF
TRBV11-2,CASSLLVATVDRRTSPLHF
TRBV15,CATSRPGQGLVELFF
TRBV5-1,CASSLTGTGYDEQFF
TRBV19,CASSMGDRGQETQYF
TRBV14,CASLRTGEETQYF
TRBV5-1,CASSLERGLAGFNEQFF
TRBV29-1,CSYKGTAEGKLFF
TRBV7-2,CASTVPGYPLEPQHF
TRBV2,CASSEVGTSGRGEQFF
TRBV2,CASSSAGGTSTDTQYF
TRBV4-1,CASSQVILAGVGFEQFF
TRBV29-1,CSVATLAAPYEQYF
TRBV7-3,CASSLNSGGTDTQYF
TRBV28,CASSFVRLAGSTDTQYF
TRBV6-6,CASSQSGSSYNEQFF
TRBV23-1,CASSLPRASFVYEQYF
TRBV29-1,CSVQLPDRGYGYTF
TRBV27,CASTSDRGTEAFF
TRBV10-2,CASGHSGDGSDEQFF
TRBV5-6,CASSLAGTEYYEQYF
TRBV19,CASSVRGRGTGELFF
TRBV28,CASSFQPGRAYEQYF